One sample yielded the 29 T cell receptor beta chains listed below, sequenced in a study of blood T cell repertoires in COVID-19. The protocol was immunoSEQ multiplex PCR, while the TCRdb copy is restricted to in-frame clones and leaves out a portion. The table shows approximately 55,000 clones, with 90% occurring only once. Sequencing used peripheral blood. The receptors here all came from a man aged 40-49 years with acute or convalescent COVID-19.

This chain uses TRBV5-4 with TRBJ2-3, with 10 nucleotides matching TRBD2. This CDR3 contains 16 residues. Germline values: CDR1 SGHNT, CDR2 YYREEE (reference sequence). With V trimmed by 6 bases and J by 1 base, 8 bases remained unmatched. CDR3 sequence reads: CASTPASGRGTDTQYF. The CDR3 DNA follows: TGTGCCAGCACCCCGGCGAGCGGGAGGGGCACAGATACGCAGTATTTT.

The J gene is TRBJ2-7, the V gene TRBV11-3; 8 bases align to TRBD1. The CDR3 sequence is 16 residues long. V was clipped by 5 bases and J by 4 bases; unmatched bases: 13. Germline V gene lookup returns CDR1 SGHNT and CDR2 YENEEA. This CDR3 is CASSPRQGTSIYEQYF. In nucleotides, the CDR3 is TGTGCCAGCAGCCCCAGACAGGGGACGTCGATATACGAGCAGTACTTC. The full variable domain, rest sourced from reference TRBV11-3 and TRBJ2-7, is EAGVVQSPRYKIIEKKQPVAFWCNPISGHNTLYWYLQNLGQGPELLIRYENEEAVDDSQLPKDRFSAERLKGVDSTLKIQPAELGDSAVYLCASSPRQGTSIYEQYFGPGTRLTVT.

CDR3 sequence reads: CASSQGLAGSTDTQYF. The CDR3 coding sequence is TGTGCCAGCAGCCAAGGGCTAGCGGGGAGCACAGATACGCAGTATTTT. The chain joins TRBV3-1 (or the pseudogene TRBV3-2) to TRBJ2-3; the match to TRBD2 covers 9 bases. CDR1 is LGHDT and CDR2 is YNNKEL in the germline V gene (reference sequence). The CDR3 contains 16 residues. V shed 1 base, J shed 0 bases, and the junction held 2 bases outside the gene matches.

The V gene is TRBV11-3, the J gene TRBJ2-3; D is undetermined. V gave up 5 bases and J gave up 2 bases, with 8 bases separating them. Per the germline V gene, CDR1 is SGHNT and CDR2 is YENEEA. This CDR3 region has 13 residues. The CDR3 DNA is TGTGCCAGCAGCGTCCGGTTCACAGATACGCAGTATTTT. Protein: CASSVRFTDTQYF. The full variable domain, completed using reference TRBV11-3 and TRBJ2-3, is EAGVVQSPRYKIIEKKQPVAFWCNPISGHNTLYWYLQNLGQGPELLIRYENEEAVDDSQLPKDRFSAERLKGVDSTLKIQPAELGDSAVYLCASSVRFTDTQYFGPGTRLTVL.

The J gene is TRBJ1-5, the V gene TRBV19; unclear D gene. Germline-derived CDR1 and CDR2 are LNHDA and SQIVND (reference sequence). This CDR3 is 15 amino acids long. Trimming stripped 6 bases from V and 0 bases from J, with 12 bases between. For the CDR3, the DNA is TGTGCCAGTAGATCTCAACAAAATAGCAATCAGCCCCAGCATTTT. It codes for CASRSQQNSNQPQHF.

This clone was picked up one time. V is TRBV5-1 and J is TRBJ2-3; D gene unclear. The CDR3 has 11 residues. Germline CDR1 and CDR2: SGHRS and YFSETQ. V shed 5 bases and J shed 4 bases, with 5 bases lying between them. CDR3 sequence reads: CASRESDTQYF. CDR3 in DNA: TGCGCCAGCAGAGAGTCAGATACGCAGTATTTT.

The J gene is TRBJ1-1, the V gene TRBV6-2 or TRBV6-3, with a tentative D call TRBD1 (5 bases). The CDR3 runs to 15 residues. Germline loops: CDR1 MNHEY, CDR2 SVGEGT. The V and J ends lost 2 bases and 6 bases respectively, with 16 bases between them. The CDR3 DNA sequence: TGTGCCAGCAGTTACCGGGCGGGGACGCGCGCTGAAGCTTTCTTT. This sequence encodes CASSYRAGTRAEAFF.

The chain combines TRBV11-3 with TRBJ2-3, with D unresolved. The CDR3 has 14 amino acids. The V and J ends lost 5 bases and 2 bases respectively, with 11 bases between them. Germline V lookup: CDR1 SGHNT, CDR2 YENEEA. CDR3 sequence reads: CASSLSSLTDTQYF. The CDR3 DNA sequence: TGTGCCAGCAGCCTCTCCTCTCTCACAGATACGCAGTATTTT.

The V and J genes are TRBV4-2 and TRBJ2-7; tentatively, D is TRBD1 (7 bases). CDR1 is LGHNA and CDR2 is YNFKEQ in the germline V gene. V was trimmed by 4 bases and J by 5 bases, leaving 21 bases between them. This CDR3 spans 16 amino acids. The CDR3 sequence is CASSPSGLGGAHEQYF. The CDR3 DNA is TGTGCCAGCAGCCCGAGCGGGCTAGGGGGCGCCCACGAGCAGTACTTC.

This rearrangement joins TRBV19 to TRBJ2-1; 7 bases match TRBD2. The CDR3 extends over 19 amino acids. After removal of 6 bases from V and 6 bases from J, the junction contained 23 bases not matched to a gene. Germline V gives CDR1 LNHDA, CDR2 SQIVND (reference sequence). The CDR3 DNA reads TGTGCCAGTAGCATACACAGTTTACTAGCGACCATCTCGGGCAATGAGCAGTTCTTC. Translation: CASSIHSLLATISGNEQFF.

The chain is built from TRBV5-1 and TRBJ1-2; the D is unclear. From germline, CDR1 is SGHRS and CDR2 YFSETQ. The ends were cut back, 0 bases at V and 7 bases at J, with 10 bases in the middle. CDR3 length: 13 amino acids. The CDR3 DNA reads TGCGCCAGCAGCTTGGCCTCGGGAGGTGGCTACACCTTC. This sequence encodes CASSLASGGGYTF.

The rearrangement joins TRBV18 to TRBJ1-1; TRBD1 might be the D (6 bases). V was cut by 5 bases and J by 0 bases, with 10 bases left in between. Germline V CDR1 and CDR2: KGHSH, LQKENI. The CDR3 has 14 residues. The CDR3 nucleotides are TGTGCCAGCTCATACGGACAGTTGAACACTGAAGCTTTCTTT. Protein: CASSYGQLNTEAFF.

CDR3 DNA: TGCAGCGTTGTGGGGCGATGGAACACTGAAGCTTTCTTT. Its protein product is CSVVGRWNTEAFF. The chain employs TRBV29-1 and TRBJ1-1; maybe TRBD1 (5 bases). Germline CDR1 and CDR2: SQVTM and ANQGSEA. V was cut by 4 bases and J by 1 base, with 10 bases left in between. This CDR3 has 13 residues.

The rearrangement uses TRBV9 and TRBJ2-5, with D uncertain. Trimming cost V 0 bases and J 4 bases, with 10 bases left between them. Germline V gene lookup returns CDR1 SGDLS and CDR2 YYNGEE. There are 14 residues in the CDR3. The CDR3 loop reads CASSVGQARETQYF. CDR3 sequence (DNA): TGTGCCAGCAGCGTAGGTCAGGCGAGAGAGACCCAGTACTTC. Full variable domain (remainder filled in from reference TRBV9 and TRBJ2-5): DSGVTQTPKHLITATGQRVTLRCSPRSGDLSVYWYQQSLDQGLQFLIQYYNGEERAKGNILERFSAQQFPDLHSELNLSSLELGDSALYFCASSVGQARETQYFGPGTRLLVL.

The chain carries TRBV3-1 (or the pseudogene TRBV3-2) and TRBJ2-1, with D unclear. V was cut by 4 bases and J by 3 bases, with 13 bases left in between. CDR3 length: 15 residues. Germline assignment: CDR1 LGHDT and CDR2 YNNKEL (reference sequence). DNA of the CDR3: TGTGCCAGCAGCCCCTCTATCCTAAACTACAATGAGCAGTTCTTC. Its protein product is CASSPSILNYNEQFF.

The chain has TRBV25-1 and TRBJ2-1; D perhaps matches TRBD1 (6 bases). CDR3 length: 15 amino acids. Germline CDR1 is MGHDK and CDR2 is SYGVNS. With 6 bases removed from V and 4 bases from J, the gap between germline ends came to 16 bases. The CDR3 here is CASSTTGWTYNEQFF. The CDR3 nucleotides are TGTGCCAGCAGCACAACAGGGTGGACGTACAATGAGCAGTTCTTC.

This chain joins TRBV6-5 and TRBJ2-1; 7 nucleotides line up with TRBD2. The CDR3 has 15 amino acids. CDR1 and CDR2 (germline): MNHEY, SVGAGI. Trimming at V came to 5 bases and at J to 5 bases, leaving 9 bases not matched to a gene. CDR3: CASSPGLPTHNEQFF. CDR3 bases: TGTGCCAGCAGTCCGGGACTACCGACTCACAATGAGCAGTTCTTC.

In its sample, this clone was seen a few times. This chain links TRBV30 with TRBJ2-3; the D is unclear. Germline values: CDR1 GTSNPN, CDR2 SVGIG (reference sequence). Between the trimmed V and J ends, which lost 3 bases and 3 bases, there was a span of 4 bases. CDR3 length: 11 amino acids. CDR3 sequence reads: CAWSVTDTQYF. The CDR3, as DNA: TGTGCCTGGAGCGTTACAGATACGCAGTATTTT.

The chain carries TRBV2 and TRBJ2-2, with D possibly matching TRBD2 (5 bases). Germline CDR1 reads SNHLY; CDR2 reads FYNNEI. This CDR3 is built from 14 residues. Trimming removed 5 bases at V and 5 bases at J, with 12 bases between. The CDR3 spells CASSQGRETGELFF. The CDR3 nucleotides read TGTGCCAGCAGTCAAGGGAGAGAGACCGGGGAGCTGTTTTTT.

This clone was recorded only once. J is TRBJ1-2 and V is TRBV6-2 or TRBV6-3; TRBD1 aligns across 7 bases. This CDR3 spans 13 amino acids. The germline CDR1 and CDR2 sequences are MNHEY and SVGEGT. V lost 4 bases and J lost 4; bases outside the gene matches: 3. CDR3 in amino acids: CASSSQGTYGYTF. The CDR3 DNA is TGTGCCAGCAGTTCACAGGGGACCTATGGCTACACCTTC.

The CDR3 reads CASSVGAGPNEKLFF. CDR3 nucleotide sequence: TGTGCCAGCAGCGTAGGGGCAGGGCCTAATGAAAAACTGTTTTTT. The chain combines TRBV9 with TRBJ1-4; D may be TRBD1 (5 bases). V was trimmed by 0 bases and J by 3 bases, leaving 9 bases between them. This CDR3 has 15 residues. CDR1 is SGDLS and CDR2 is YYNGEE in the germline V gene.

The chain carries TRBV21-1 and TRBJ1-3. TRBV21-1 is designated a pseudogene. This CDR3 comprises 15 residues. CDR3 amino acids: CARPLPMSSGNTIYF. The CDR3 nucleotides read TGTGCCAGACCTCTTCCCATGAGCTCTGGAAACACCATATATTTT.

The V and J genes are TRBV25-1 and TRBJ1-3, with 7 bases lining up with TRBD1. The trim removed 10 bases at V and 2 bases at J, leaving 11 bases unmatched. The germline CDR1 and CDR2 sequences are MGHDK and SYGVNS. This CDR3 spans 15 amino acids. CDR3 amino acids: CATATGMVAGNTIYF. In nucleotides, the CDR3 is TGTGCCACCGCGACAGGGATGGTTGCTGGAAACACCATATATTTT.

The V and J genes are TRBV10-3 and TRBJ1-4; possible D gene TRBD1, 6 bases. Per the germline V gene, CDR1 is ENHRY and CDR2 is SYGVKD. V lost 0 bases and J lost 8, with 13 bases in between. The CDR3 extends over 15 amino acids. The CDR3 here is CAISESLGAKEKLFF. DNA of the CDR3: TGTGCCATCAGTGAGTCGCTGGGGGCGAAAGAAAAACTGTTTTTT.

The chain couples TRBV5-1 to TRBJ2-5, with 7 bases that match TRBD1. The CDR3 is made up of 15 amino acids. Germline assignment: CDR1 SGHRS and CDR2 YFSETQ. With 1 base clipped from V and 1 base from J, the junction kept 4 bases outside the gene matches. The CDR3 region is CASSLSGTAQETQYF. The CDR3 DNA reads TGCGCCAGCAGCTTGTCCGGGACAGCCCAAGAGACCCAGTACTTC.

This chain connects TRBV6-5 to TRBJ2-1, with 9 nucleotides matching TRBD2. The ends lost 2 bases at V and 2 bases at J; junction bases unmatched: 4. Germline assignment: CDR1 MNHEY and CDR2 SVGAGI. CDR3 length: 16 residues. The CDR3 sequence is CASSYGSSGTYNEQFF. CDR3 DNA: TGTGCCAGCAGTTACGGGTCTAGCGGGACCTACAATGAGCAGTTCTTC.

The chain combines TRBV6-5 with TRBJ2-1; 9 positions agree with TRBD2. Trimming removed 0 bases from V and 6 bases from J; junction bases left unmatched: 6. The germline CDR1 and CDR2 sequences are MNHEY and SVGAGI. The CDR3 sequence is 16 residues long. The CDR3 is CASSYSRLAGLNEQFF. Here the CDR3 DNA reads TGTGCCAGCAGTTACTCTAGGCTAGCGGGACTCAATGAGCAGTTCTTC.

The chain is built from TRBV18 and TRBJ2-7, with a possible D match to TRBD1 (7 bases). Trimming shortened V by 2 bases and J by 7 bases, and 18 bases separated the two germline ends. CDR3 length equals 15 residues. Germline V lookup: CDR1 KGHSH, CDR2 LQKENI. CDR3 amino acids: CASSPMEGARFEQYF. The DNA for the CDR3 is TGTGCCAGCTCACCAATGGAGGGGGCGCGTTTTGAGCAGTACTTC.

This chain connects TRBV7-6 to TRBJ2-3; D uncertain. The CDR3 extends over 15 amino acids. Trimming pared 4 bases from V and 2 bases from J, leaving 13 bases between. The germline V gene encodes CDR1 SGHVS and CDR2 FNYEAQ. DNA of the CDR3: TGTGCCAGCAGCTCCTTAGCCGGAGTCACAGATACGCAGTATTTT. This encodes CASSSLAGVTDTQYF.